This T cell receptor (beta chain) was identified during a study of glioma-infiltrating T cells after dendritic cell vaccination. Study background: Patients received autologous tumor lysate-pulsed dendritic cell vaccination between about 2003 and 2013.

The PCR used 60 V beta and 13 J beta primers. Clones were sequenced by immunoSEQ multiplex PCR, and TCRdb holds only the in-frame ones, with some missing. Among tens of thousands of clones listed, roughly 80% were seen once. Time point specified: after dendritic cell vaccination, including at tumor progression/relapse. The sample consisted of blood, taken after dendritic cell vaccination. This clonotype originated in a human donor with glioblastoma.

For the CDR3, the DNA is TGCAGCGTGGGGGGCACCGGGGAGCTGTTTTTT. Protein product: CSVGGTGELFF. The rearrangement links TRBV29-1 to TRBJ2-2, with D possibly TRBD2 on 6 matching bases. V lost 6 bases and J 4 bases, leaving 6 bases between the germline ends. Germline CDR1 and CDR2: SQVTM and ANQGSEA. The CDR3 consists of 11 residues.